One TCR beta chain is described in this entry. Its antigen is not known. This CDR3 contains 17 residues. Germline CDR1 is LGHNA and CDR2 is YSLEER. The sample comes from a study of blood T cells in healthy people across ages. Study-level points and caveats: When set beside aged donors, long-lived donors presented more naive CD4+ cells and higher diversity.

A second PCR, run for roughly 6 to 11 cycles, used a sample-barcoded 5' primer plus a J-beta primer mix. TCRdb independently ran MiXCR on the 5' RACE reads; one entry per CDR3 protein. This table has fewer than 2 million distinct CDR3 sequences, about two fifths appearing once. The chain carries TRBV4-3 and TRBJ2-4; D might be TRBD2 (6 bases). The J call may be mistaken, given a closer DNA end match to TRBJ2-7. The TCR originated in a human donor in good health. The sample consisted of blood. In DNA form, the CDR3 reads TGCGCCAGCAGCCAAGATCCAGTGGCGGGGAGTATCGACGAGCAGTACTTC. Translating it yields CASSQDPVAGSIDEQYF.